The rows below give T cell receptor beta chains drawn from one sample of a study of blood T cell repertoires in COVID-19. Profiling relied on immunoSEQ multiplex PCR, and the TCRdb table lists in-frame clones only, not all of them. The sample carries some 180,000 clones, 65% to 85% recorded once. The sample comprised PBMCs or T cells enriched from blood (not recorded which). Receptor source: a young woman who had been exposed to COVID-19. Both conserved end residues are part of each CDR3. D genes are given only for firm matches. Only some rows state a clone size, as once, few, many or a class for expanded clones.

J gene	V gene	clone size	D gene	CDR3 DNA	CDR3 protein
TRBJ2-7	TRBV7-9	-	TRBD2	TGTGCCAGCAGCTGGACTCTAGCGGGGCCCCAGGAGCAGTACTTC	CASSWTLAGPQEQYF
TRBJ1-1	TRBV10-2	-	-	TGCGCCAGCAGTGAGTCGGGCAGTTCGAACACTGAAGCTTTCTTT	CASSESGSSNTEAFF
TRBJ2-5	TRBV19	-	-	TGTGCCAGTAGTATAGGTACAGGAAAAGAGACCCAGTACTTC	CASSIGTGKETQYF
TRBJ1-2	TRBV30	-	-	TGTGCCTGGAGTGTTTTTAGGGGTGGCTACACCTTC	CAWSVFRGGYTF
TRBJ1-1	TRBV11-1	-	-	TGTGCCAGCAGCTTTAGCGGGATTGAAGCTTTCTTT	CASSFSGIEAFF
TRBJ1-1	TRBV19	-	-	TGTGCCAGTAGTATGAACCGGGAGAACACTGAAGCTTTCTTT	CASSMNRENTEAFF
TRBJ2-7	TRBV7-2	-	TRBD1	TGTGCCAGCAGCTTAGGGCCAGGGGGCGAGTGGGAGCAGTACTTC	CASSLGPGGEWEQYF
TRBJ1-2	TRBV27	-	-	TGTGCCAGCAGTCCACCGGGACTGCCGTTGTATGGCTACACCTTC	CASSPPGLPLYGYTF
TRBJ1-2	TRBV29-1	-	TRBD1	TGCAGCGTTTCGACCGCGGACAGGGCCTATGGCTACACCTTC	CSVSTADRAYGYTF
TRBJ2-7	TRBV6-5	-	TRBD1	TGTGCCAGCAGCGGACAGGGTTTTAACAAGCAGTACTTC	CASSGQGFNKQYF
TRBJ1-6	TRBV19	-	-	TGTGCCAGTAGTCCCTGGGGGGGCGCGGATTCACCCCTCCACTTT	CASSPWGGADSPLHF
TRBJ1-6	TRBV5-1	-	TRBD1	TGCGCCAGCAGCTTAAGACAGGGGGCGGCGGACCTCCACTTT	CASSLRQGAADLHF
TRBJ2-3	TRBV27	-	TRBD2	TGTGCCAGCAACCGGGGGCTAGCGGGGGAGGATACGCAGTATTTT	CASNRGLAGEDTQYF
TRBJ2-7	TRBV3-1/TRBV3-2	-	TRBD1	TGTGCCAGCAGCTCGGGACAGCCCTACGAGCAGTACTTC	CASSSGQPYEQYF
TRBJ1-1	TRBV4-1	-	-	TGCGCCAGCAGCCAAGAAACGGGGAACACTGAAGCTTTCTTT	CASSQETGNTEAFF
TRBJ1-6	TRBV15	-	-	TGTGCCACCAGGATGGCAGGGCGACTTCTGTATAATTCACCCCTCCACTTT	CATRMAGRLLYNSPLHF
TRBJ2-7	TRBV7-9	-	TRBD1	TGTGCCAGCAGCTTCATGGAGACAGGGCAGTACGAGCAGTACTTC	CASSFMETGQYEQYF
TRBJ1-6	TRBV5-4	-	TRBD1	TGTGCCAGCAGCTTGGATACAGGGGGTATTTCACCCCTCCACTTT	CASSLDTGGISPLHF
TRBJ1-1	TRBV18	-	-	TGTGCCAGCTCACAGGGACAAAGGAACACTGAAGCTTTCTTT	CASSQGQRNTEAFF
TRBJ2-1	TRBV4-3	-	TRBD2	TGCGCCAGCAGCCAGGGGGGGGTCTTCGGCTACAATGAGCAGTTCTTC	CASSQGGVFGYNEQFF
TRBJ2-3	TRBV30	-	-	TGTGCCTGGAGTGACACCCGGGGGGATACGCAGTATTTT	CAWSDTRGDTQYF
TRBJ1-5	TRBV19	-	-	TGTGCCAGTATCTCCAGACCGAACAGTTATCAGCCCCAGCATTTT	CASISRPNSYQPQHF
TRBJ2-7	TRBV5-6	-	-	TGTGCCAGCAGCTTGGGCAGAACCTACGAGCAGTACTTC	CASSLGRTYEQYF
TRBJ2-7	TRBV5-4	-	TRBD1	TGTGCCAGCAGCTTGGTCGGGACAGGCCTCTACGAGCAGTACTTC	CASSLVGTGLYEQYF
TRBJ2-3	TRBV5-1	-	TRBD2	TGCGCCAGCAGCCCAGCGGGGGTTGTAGATACGCAGTATTTT	CASSPAGVVDTQYF
TRBJ2-5	TRBV6-5	-	TRBD2	TGTGCCAGCAGGGAGACTAGCGGGGGAGAGACCCAGTACTTC	CASRETSGGETQYF
TRBJ1-2	TRBV6-5	-	TRBD1	TGTGCCAGCAGTTACTCGGGACAGGTGGATGGCTACACCTTC	CASSYSGQVDGYTF
TRBJ2-7	TRBV6-5	once	TRBD2	TGTGCCAGCAGTTCCCTAGCGGTCTCCTACGAGCAGTACTTC	CASSSLAVSYEQYF
TRBJ2-4	TRBV21-1	-	-	TGTGCCAGCAGTACAGCTTCTGTGACCAAAAACATTCAGTACTTC	CASSTASVTKNIQYF
TRBJ2-5	TRBV7-6	-	TRBD2	TGTGCCAGCAGCTTAGTGCCAGGGATCTCTGGGGGGGAAGAGACCCAGTACTTC	CASSLVPGISGGEETQYF
TRBJ2-3	TRBV6-5	once	TRBD2	TGTGCCAGCACCGATAGCGGGGGGGCAGCAGATACGCAGTATTTT	CASTDSGGAADTQYF
TRBJ1-2	TRBV7-9	-	-	TGTGCCAGCAGCTTAGCCACAGACTATGGCTACACCTTC	CASSLATDYGYTF
TRBJ1-1	TRBV11-2	-	TRBD1	TGTGCCAGCAGCTTAGTCCCAGGGGGAAGCACTGAAGCTTTCTTT	CASSLVPGGSTEAFF
TRBJ1-5	TRBV6-5	-	-	TGTGGAGCGGGGGCATTTCCGAATCAGCCCCAGCATTTT	CGAGAFPNQPQHF
TRBJ1-1	TRBV7-2	few	-	TGTGCCAGCAGCTTAGATGGCTCATTGAACACTGAAGCTTTCTTT	CASSLDGSLNTEAFF
TRBJ1-6	TRBV5-1	few	TRBD1	TGCGCCAGCAGCCCCGGACAGGTGGAGCCGTTGGGTTCACCCCTCCACTTT	CASSPGQVEPLGSPLHF
TRBJ1-1	TRBV12-5	few	-	TGTGCTAGTGCCCCAGTAAGGGGATCTGAAGCTTTCTTT	CASAPVRGSEAFF
TRBJ2-7	TRBV7-9	-	TRBD2	TGTGCCAGCAGCTTGAGGGACTACCAATCTAGCGAGCAGTACTTC	CASSLRDYQSSEQYF
TRBJ1-2	TRBV19	few	TRBD1	TGTGCCAGTAGTACTACGGGACAGAAGAACTATGGCTACACCTTC	CASSTTGQKNYGYTF
TRBJ2-1	TRBV5-1	-	TRBD1	TGCGCCAGCAGCTTGGCGAGGGGACAGGTTTTAGATGAGCAGTTCTTC	CASSLARGQVLDEQFF
TRBJ1-2	TRBV11-2	-	-	TGTGCCAGCAGCTTATTCTCCCGACAGGAGATTAACTATGGCTACACCTTC	CASSLFSRQEINYGYTF
TRBJ1-2	TRBV6-5	-	-	TGTGCCAGCAACCCGGGCGGGTCCTATGGCTACACCTTC	CASNPGGSYGYTF
TRBJ1-5	TRBV5-1	-	-	TGCGCCAGCAGCTTGGACAGTGGGAGTCAGCCCCAGCATTTT	CASSLDSGSQPQHF
TRBJ2-3	TRBV7-3	-	-	TGTGCCAGCAGCTACGGGGGTGCAGATACGCAGTATTTT	CASSYGGADTQYF
TRBJ1-1	TRBV29-1	-	-	TGCAGCGCAAAAACCGGGACTAACACTGAAGCTTTCTTT	CSAKTGTNTEAFF
TRBJ1-4	TRBV18	-	-	TGTGCCAGCTCCCTAGGCCAGTCTAATGAAAAACTGTTTTTT	CASSLGQSNEKLFF
TRBJ1-1	TRBV12-3/TRBV12-4	-	-	TGTGCCAGCAGTCCCTTAACTGAAGCTTTCTTT	CASSPLTEAFF
TRBJ1-1	TRBV10-1	-	-	TGCGCCAGCAGTGTGGACAGGAACACTGAAGCTTTCTTT	CASSVDRNTEAFF
TRBJ1-1	TRBV6-5	once	TRBD1	TGTGCCAGCAGGGCAGGGGGTATGAACACTGAAGCTTTCTTT	CASRAGGMNTEAFF
TRBJ2-1	TRBV7-8	-	TRBD2	TGTGCCAGCAGCTTAGCTGGGGGGGAGAGCTCCTACAATGAGCAGTTCTTC	CASSLAGGESSYNEQFF
TRBJ1-5	TRBV5-8	-	-	TGTGCCAGCAGCTCGGGTCTGAATCAGCCCCAGCATTTT	CASSSGLNQPQHF
TRBJ2-5	TRBV7-2	-	TRBD2	TGTGCCAGCAGCACACTAGCGGGGGGTAAGACCCAGTACTTC	CASSTLAGGKTQYF
TRBJ1-6	TRBV6-5	-	-	TGTGCCAGCAGTTACCCAGGGACAACATCACCCCTCCACTTT	CASSYPGTTSPLHF
TRBJ1-6	TRBV5-1	-	-	TGCGCCAGCAGCTCGACAGTTCTTCCTAATTCACCCCTCCACTTT	CASSSTVLPNSPLHF
TRBJ2-7	TRBV15	-	-	TGTGCCACCAGCAGAGGGGCAGGGACATACGAGCAGTACTTC	CATSRGAGTYEQYF
TRBJ2-6	TRBV5-1	-	-	TGCGCCAGCAGCGATGGGGCCGGGGCCAACGTCCTGACTTTC	CASSDGAGANVLTF
TRBJ1-5	TRBV5-6	-	-	TGTGCCAGCAGCTTGGTCGGTGGCAGGGATCAGCCCCAGCATTTT	CASSLVGGRDQPQHF
TRBJ1-5	TRBV13	-	-	TGTGCCAGCAGCTTAGGCCTAGGACAGATCAATCAGCCCCAGCATTTT	CASSLGLGQINQPQHF
TRBJ1-1	TRBV28	-	-	TGTGCCAGCAGGACAGGAGCGAACACTGAAGCTTTCTTT	CASRTGANTEAFF